What follows are 21 T cell receptor beta chains derived from one specimen sequenced in a study of cytomegalovirus exposure and HLA in healthy donors. With 60 Vbeta and 13 Jbeta primers, the PCR was carried out. Assay used: immunoSEQ multiplex PCR; TCRdb lists only in-frame clones, some missing. The repertoire holds about 180,000 clones, with over 65% as singletons. Source material: PBMCs. Receptors originate from a woman aged 60-75 years in good health and CMV-seropositive.

Only a few counts were recorded for this clone. The chain combines TRBV9 with TRBJ2-1; 9 bases align to TRBD2. The germline gives CDR1 SGDLS, CDR2 YYNGEE. V was clipped by 0 bases and J by 9 bases; unmatched bases: 10. This CDR3 has 16 residues. The CDR3 nucleotides read TGTGCCAGCAGCGTAGGAGAGGGGCGGGGGGGCTTTGAGCAGTTCTTC. Translated, it gives CASSVGEGRGGFEQFF.

The rearrangement uses TRBV30 and TRBJ2-7; D perhaps matches TRBD2 (5 bases). The CDR3 runs to 12 residues. V lost 4 bases and J lost 1, with 8 bases in between. In germline, CDR1 is GTSNPN, CDR2 SVGIG (reference sequence). The CDR3 DNA sequence: TGTGCCTGGAAGGAGGTTTCCTACGAGCAGTACTTC. This sequence encodes CAWKEVSYEQYF.

The chain is built from TRBV9 and TRBJ2-5; 7 positions match TRBD2. The J segment lost 4 bases and the V segment lost 0 bases, leaving 6 bases of the junction unmatched. The germline CDR1 and CDR2 sequences are SGDLS and YYNGEE. The CDR3 length is 15 residues. CDR3 bases: TGTGCCAGCAGCGTAGACTCGGGAGGAGGAGAGACCCAGTACTTC. Translating gives CASSVDSGGGETQYF.

This rearrangement joins TRBV29-1 to TRBJ1-2; D remains ambiguous. The germline gives CDR1 SQVTM, CDR2 ANQGSEA. The CDR3 runs to 12 residues. V lost 5 bases and J lost 2, with 9 bases in between. In DNA form, the CDR3 reads TGCAGCGTTTTCACGCGAAACTATGGCTACACCTTC. Residues: CSVFTRNYGYTF.

This chain uses TRBV6-1 with TRBJ1-5, with a possible D match to TRBD1 (6 bases). The length of the CDR3 is 15 residues. Germline CDR1 and CDR2: MNHNS and SASEGT. Trimming took 4 bases from V and 2 from J, leaving 12 bases between them. The CDR3 sequence is CASSAYRVGNQPQHF. DNA for the CDR3: TGTGCCAGCAGTGCATACAGGGTAGGCAATCAGCCCCAGCATTTT.

This clone was seen a single time. V and J are TRBV7-2 and TRBJ2-4, with D perhaps matching TRBD2 (5 bases). V lost 5 bases and J lost 0, with 11 bases in between. Germline lookup yields CDR1 SGHTA and CDR2 FQGNSA. This CDR3 comprises 15 residues. The CDR3 protein is CASSSGILAKNIQYF. Here the CDR3 DNA reads TGTGCCAGCAGCAGCGGAATTTTAGCCAAAAACATTCAGTACTTC.

Concerning this clone itself: Mismatch with germline at one junction end may stem from a read error. The gene calls are TRBV28 and TRBJ2-6; D is perhaps TRBD1 (5 bases). Germline loops: CDR1 MDHEN, CDR2 SYDVKM. CDR3 length equals 13 residues. CDR3 nucleotide sequence: TGTGCCAGCAGTTTATCTGGGGCCAACGGCCTGACTTTC. This codes for CASSLSGANGLTF. The whole variable domain, filled in from reference TRBV28 and TRBJ2-6, reads DVKVTQSSRYLVKRTGEKVFLECVQDMDHENMFWYRQDPGLGLRLIYFSYDVKMKEKGDIPEGYSVSREKKERFSLILESASTNQTSMYLCASSLSGANGLTFGAGSRLTVL.

The chain joins TRBV29-1 to TRBJ2-5, with TRBD2 matching over 7 bases. Germline V gene data show CDR1 as SQVTM and CDR2 as ANQGSEA. The ends lost 7 bases at V and 1 base at J; junction bases unmatched: 6. The CDR3 consists of 13 residues. The CDR3: CSAKTSSQETQYF. DNA for the CDR3: TGCAGCGCAAAGACTAGCTCCCAAGAGACCCAGTACTTC.

V usage is TRBV30 and J usage is TRBJ2-7, with D maybe TRBD1 (5 bases). The germline V and J ends were trimmed by 4 bases and 4 bases, with 17 bases remaining between them. The germline V gene has CDR1 GTSNPN and CDR2 SVGIG (reference sequence). There are 14 residues in the CDR3. CDR3 amino acids: CAWTRPGSVYEQYF. The CDR3 DNA is TGTGCCTGGACTAGACCAGGGTCGGTTTACGAGCAGTACTTC.

This clone was observed a handful of times. J is TRBJ2-7 and V is TRBV28, with D possibly TRBD1 on 6 matching bases. The CDR3 spans 11 residues. Germline assignment: CDR1 MDHEN and CDR2 SYDVKM. The V and J ends lost 4 bases and 7 bases respectively, with 8 bases between them. The CDR3 DNA reads TGTGCCAGCAGTTCCAGGGGTGAGCAGTACTTC. It specifies CASSSRGEQYF.

The table lists this clone with a count of one. The chain is built from TRBV6-5 and TRBJ2-7; 8 nucleotides agree with TRBD1. The CDR3 is 13 residues long. CDR1 and CDR2 (germline): MNHEY, SVGAGI. J was trimmed by 2 bases and V by 6 bases; bases with no gene match: 3. CDR3 in amino acids: CASRNRGAYEQYF. The CDR3 nucleotides read TGTGCCAGCAGAAACAGGGGGGCCTACGAGCAGTACTTC.

The chain couples TRBV28 to TRBJ1-5; D is possibly TRBD1 (5 bases). The CDR3 has 13 residues. V shed 2 bases and J shed 7 bases, with 9 bases lying between them. Germline V lookup: CDR1 MDHEN, CDR2 SYDVKM. In DNA, the CDR3 is TGTGCCAGCAGTTTACTGGGGGGACAGCCCCAGCATTTT. Amino acid sequence: CASSLLGGQPQHF.

The chain employs TRBV6-1 and TRBJ2-7, with 10 bases identical to TRBD2. The CDR3 consists of 13 residues. Germline loops: CDR1 MNHNS, CDR2 SASEGT. The trim removed 8 bases at V and 2 bases at J, leaving 3 bases unmatched. Written as DNA, the CDR3 is TGTGCCAGCGTCACTAGCGGGACCTACGAGCAGTACTTC. It translates to CASVTSGTYEQYF.

J is TRBJ2-1 and V is TRBV7-3; TRBD1 matches at 9 bases. V shed 5 bases, J shed 4 bases, and the junction held 6 bases outside the gene matches. The CDR3 sequence is 15 residues long. CDR1 is SGHTA, CDR2 FQGTGA, per germline. As DNA, the CDR3 is TGTGCCAGCAGCACACAGGGGGCCCCTTACAATGAGCAGTTCTTC. Encoded protein: CASSTQGAPYNEQFF.

The chain employs TRBV28 and TRBJ1-4; TRBD1 is a possible D gene (5 bases). The CDR3 has 14 residues. Germline CDR1 reads MDHEN; CDR2 reads SYDVKM. The V end lost 7 bases, the J end lost 8 bases, and 17 bases lay between the germline ends. CDR3 sequence (DNA): TGTGCCAGCAACCTTGGTTTGCGGGGGGAAAAACTGTTTTTT. It translates to CASNLGLRGEKLFF.

CDR3 sequence reads: CASSPGPPQPQHF. The CDR3 DNA sequence: TGTGCCAGCTCACCAGGCCCTCCCCAGCCCCAGCATTTT. V usage is TRBV18 and J usage is TRBJ1-5; D is undetermined. The germline V gene encodes CDR1 KGHSH and CDR2 LQKENI. Between the trimmed V and J ends, which lost 2 bases and 7 bases, there was a span of 9 bases. The CDR3 spans 13 residues.

The V and J genes are TRBV9 and TRBJ2-1, with TRBD2 identical over 9 bases. The V segment lost 6 bases and the J segment 4 bases; nucleotides outside the gene matches: 11. CDR1 and CDR2 (germline): SGDLS, YYNGEE. The CDR3 length is 16 residues. In DNA form, the CDR3 reads TGTGCCAGCACCCCCCAGGCGGGAGGGTCATACAATGAGCAGTTCTTC. Protein sequence: CASTPQAGGSYNEQFF.

In DNA, the CDR3 is TGTGCCAGTAGTGCGTGGAGGTCTGGATACGAGCAGTACTTC. Amino acid sequence: CASSAWRSGYEQYF. This chain connects TRBV19 to TRBJ2-7, with a possible D match to TRBD2 (5 bases). V was pared by 5 bases and J by 4 bases, with 15 bases between. The CDR3 has 14 residues. In germline, CDR1 is LNHDA, CDR2 SQIVND (reference sequence).

The rearrangement links TRBV6-6 to TRBJ1-2; a weak D match, TRBD1 (5 bases). CDR1 and CDR2 from the germline V gene are MNHNY and SVGAGI (reference sequence). V was shortened by 6 bases and J by 2 bases, with 10 bases between the two germline ends. This CDR3 has 13 residues. CDR3 residues: CASSLTGNYGYTF. The CDR3 DNA reads TGTGCCAGCAGCTTAACAGGAAACTATGGCTACACCTTC.

The chain employs TRBV6-1 and TRBJ1-2; 8 nucleotides match TRBD1. This CDR3 is built from 15 residues. The trim removed 5 bases at V and 6 bases at J, leaving 11 bases unmatched. The germline V gene encodes CDR1 MNHNS and CDR2 SASEGT. The CDR3 loop reads CASSQNWDRRNGYTF. DNA of the CDR3: TGTGCCAGCAGTCAGAATTGGGACAGGAGAAATGGCTACACCTTC.

V usage is TRBV14 and J usage is TRBJ2-7; D might be TRBD2 (6 bases). Germline-derived CDR1 and CDR2 are SGHDN and FVKESK. With 1 base removed from V and 6 bases from J, the gap between germline ends came to 13 bases. The CDR3 sequence is 14 residues long. CDR3 sequence: CASSQVFRGGEQYF. In DNA form, the CDR3 reads TGTGCCAGCAGCCAAGTGTTCCGGGGAGGCGAGCAGTACTTC. Together with reference TRBV14 and TRBJ2-7, the CDR3 gives the full variable domain: EAGVTQFPSHSVIEKGQTVTLRCDPISGHDNLYWYRRVMGKEIKFLLHFVKESKQDESGMPNNRFLAERTGGTYSTLKVQPAELEDSGVYFCASSQVFRGGEQYFGPGTRLTVT.